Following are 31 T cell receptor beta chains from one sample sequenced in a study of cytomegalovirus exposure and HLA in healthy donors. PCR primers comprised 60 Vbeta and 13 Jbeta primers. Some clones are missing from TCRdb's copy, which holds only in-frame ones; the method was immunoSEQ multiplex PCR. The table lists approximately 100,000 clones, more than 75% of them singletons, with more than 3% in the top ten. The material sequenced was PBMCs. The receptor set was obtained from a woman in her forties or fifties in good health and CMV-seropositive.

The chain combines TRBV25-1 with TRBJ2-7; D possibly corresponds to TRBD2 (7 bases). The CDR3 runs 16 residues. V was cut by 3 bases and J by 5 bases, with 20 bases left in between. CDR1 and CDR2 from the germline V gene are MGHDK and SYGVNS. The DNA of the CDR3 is TGTGCCAGCAGTGACCCCATAGCGGGTCAGGGGAACGAGCAGTACTTC. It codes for CASSDPIAGQGNEQYF.

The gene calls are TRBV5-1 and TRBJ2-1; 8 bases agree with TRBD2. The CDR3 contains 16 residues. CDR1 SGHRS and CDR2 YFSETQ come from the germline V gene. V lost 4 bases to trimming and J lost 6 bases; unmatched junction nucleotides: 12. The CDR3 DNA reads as TGCGCCAGCAGCCTGGACGGGGGGGCCCCATCCAATGAGCAGTTCTTC. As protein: CASSLDGGAPSNEQFF. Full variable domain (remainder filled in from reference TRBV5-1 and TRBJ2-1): KAGVTQTPRYLIKTRGQQVTLSCSPISGHRSVSWYQQTPGQGLQFLFEYFSETQRNKGNFPGRFSGRQFSNSRSEMNVSTLELGDSALYLCASSLDGGAPSNEQFFGPGTRLTVL.

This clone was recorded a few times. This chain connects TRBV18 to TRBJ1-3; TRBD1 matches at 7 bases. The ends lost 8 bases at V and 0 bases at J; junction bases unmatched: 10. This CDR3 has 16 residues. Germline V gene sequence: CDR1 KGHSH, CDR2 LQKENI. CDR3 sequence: CASVGTATSSGNTIYF. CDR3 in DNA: TGTGCCAGCGTCGGGACAGCGACGAGCTCTGGAAACACCATATATTTT.

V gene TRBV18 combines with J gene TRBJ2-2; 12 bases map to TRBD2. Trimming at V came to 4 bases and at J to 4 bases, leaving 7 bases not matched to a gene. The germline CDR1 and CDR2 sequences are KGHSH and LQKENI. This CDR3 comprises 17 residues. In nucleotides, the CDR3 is TGTGCCAGCTCACTCATTCGGACTAGCGGGGTCACCGGGGAGCTGTTTTTT. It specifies CASSLIRTSGVTGELFF.

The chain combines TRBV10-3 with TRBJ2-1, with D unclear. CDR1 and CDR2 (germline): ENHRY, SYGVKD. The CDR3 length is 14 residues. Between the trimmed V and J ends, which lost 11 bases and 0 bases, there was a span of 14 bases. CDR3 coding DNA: TGTGCCGCCATTTTAGCCAGCTCCTACAATGAGCAGTTCTTC. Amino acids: CAAILASSYNEQFF.

CDR3 amino acids: CASRVSSGQNYNEQFF. For the CDR3, the DNA is TGTGCCAGCAGGGTTAGTAGTGGGCAGAATTACAATGAGCAGTTCTTC. The chain carries TRBV7-9 and TRBJ2-1; D unresolved. Looked up from germline, CDR1 is SEHNR and CDR2 is FQNEAQ (reference sequence). V was clipped by 6 bases and J by 4 bases, with 19 bases between them. The length of the CDR3 is 16 residues.

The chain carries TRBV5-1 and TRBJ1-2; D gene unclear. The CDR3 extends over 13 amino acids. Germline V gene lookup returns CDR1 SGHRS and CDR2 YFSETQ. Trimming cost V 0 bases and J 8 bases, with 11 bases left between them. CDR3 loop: CASSLGDLEGYTF. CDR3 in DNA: TGCGCCAGCAGCTTGGGCGATTTAGAGGGCTACACCTTC. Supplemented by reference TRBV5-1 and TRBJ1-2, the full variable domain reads KAGVTQTPRYLIKTRGQQVTLSCSPISGHRSVSWYQQTPGQGLQFLFEYFSETQRNKGNFPGRFSGRQFSNSRSEMNVSTLELGDSALYLCASSLGDLEGYTFGSGTRLTVV.

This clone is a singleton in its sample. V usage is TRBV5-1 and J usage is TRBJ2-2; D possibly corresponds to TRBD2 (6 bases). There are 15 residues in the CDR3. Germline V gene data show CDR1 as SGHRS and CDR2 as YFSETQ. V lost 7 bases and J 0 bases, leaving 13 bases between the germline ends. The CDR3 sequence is CASSSGVANTGELFF. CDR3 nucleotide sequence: TGCGCCAGCTCCTCGGGGGTAGCGAACACCGGGGAGCTGTTTTTT. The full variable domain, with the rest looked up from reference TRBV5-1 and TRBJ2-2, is KAGVTQTPRYLIKTRGQQVTLSCSPISGHRSVSWYQQTPGQGLQFLFEYFSETQRNKGNFPGRFSGRQFSNSRSEMNVSTLELGDSALYLCASSSGVANTGELFFGEGSRLTVL.

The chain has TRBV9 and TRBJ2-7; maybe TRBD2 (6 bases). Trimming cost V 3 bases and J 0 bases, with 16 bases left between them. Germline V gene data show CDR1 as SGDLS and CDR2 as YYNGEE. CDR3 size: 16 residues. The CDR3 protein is CASSAGDFLRSYEQYF. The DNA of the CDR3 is TGTGCCAGCAGCGCCGGGGACTTTCTCCGCTCCTACGAGCAGTACTTC.

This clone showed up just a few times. CDR3 nucleotide sequence: TGTGCCAGCAGCCCGGGCGGGACCTATGGCTACACCTTC. Translated, it gives CASSPGGTYGYTF. This chain connects TRBV6-5 to TRBJ1-2, with D possibly TRBD1 on 5 matching bases. V was clipped by 6 bases and J by 4 bases, with 12 bases between them. The germline V gene has CDR1 MNHEY and CDR2 SVGAGI. This CDR3 has 13 amino acids.

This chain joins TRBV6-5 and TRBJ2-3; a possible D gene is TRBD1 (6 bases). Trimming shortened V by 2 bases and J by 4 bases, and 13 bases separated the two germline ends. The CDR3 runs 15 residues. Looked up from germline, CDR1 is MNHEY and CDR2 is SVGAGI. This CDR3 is CASSYRQGFPDTQYF. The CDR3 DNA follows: TGTGCCAGCAGTTACCGCCAGGGGTTCCCAGATACGCAGTATTTT.

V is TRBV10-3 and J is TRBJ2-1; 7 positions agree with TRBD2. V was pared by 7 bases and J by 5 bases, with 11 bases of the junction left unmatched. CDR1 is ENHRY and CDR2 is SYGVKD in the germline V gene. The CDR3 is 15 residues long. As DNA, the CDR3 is TGTGCCATCAACGCCCCTCAGGGAGGGGACAATGAGCAGTTCTTC. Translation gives CAINAPQGGDNEQFF.

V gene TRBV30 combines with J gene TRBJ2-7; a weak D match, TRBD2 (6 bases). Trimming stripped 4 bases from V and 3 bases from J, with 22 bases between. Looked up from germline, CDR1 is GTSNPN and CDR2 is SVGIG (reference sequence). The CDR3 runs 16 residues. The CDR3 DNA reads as TGTGCCTGGAAGAGGACCGAACCCGGAGGGAACTACGAGCAGTACTTC. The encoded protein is CAWKRTEPGGNYEQYF.

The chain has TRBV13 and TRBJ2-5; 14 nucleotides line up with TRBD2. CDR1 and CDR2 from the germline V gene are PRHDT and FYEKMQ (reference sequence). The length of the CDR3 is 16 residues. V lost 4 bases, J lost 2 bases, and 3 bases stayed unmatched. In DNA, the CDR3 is TGTGCCAGCAGCTCACGGACTAGCGGGGGGCAAGAGACCCAGTACTTC. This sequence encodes CASSSRTSGGQETQYF.

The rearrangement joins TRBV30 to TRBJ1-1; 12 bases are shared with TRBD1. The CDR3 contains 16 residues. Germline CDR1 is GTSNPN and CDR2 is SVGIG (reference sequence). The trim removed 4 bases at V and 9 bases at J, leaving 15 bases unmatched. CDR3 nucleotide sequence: TGTGCCTGGACTTTCTCCGGGACAGGGGGCCGAGGGAAAGCTTTCTTT. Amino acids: CAWTFSGTGGRGKAFF.

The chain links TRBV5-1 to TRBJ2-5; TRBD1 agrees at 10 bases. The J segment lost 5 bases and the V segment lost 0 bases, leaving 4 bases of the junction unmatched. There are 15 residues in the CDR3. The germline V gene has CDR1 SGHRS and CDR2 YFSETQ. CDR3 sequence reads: CASSLGQGAGETQYF. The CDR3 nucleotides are TGCGCCAGCAGCTTGGGACAGGGGGCTGGTGAGACCCAGTACTTC.

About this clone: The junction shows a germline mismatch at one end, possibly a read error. CDR3 amino acids: CSSSAKGATEAFF. DNA of the CDR3: TGTTCCAGCAGCGCAAAGGGGGCCACTGAAGCTTTCTTT. The chain employs TRBV7-9 and TRBJ1-1; 7 bases agree with TRBD1. The CDR3 covers 13 residues. Germline CDR1 reads SEHNR; CDR2 reads FQNEAQ (reference sequence).

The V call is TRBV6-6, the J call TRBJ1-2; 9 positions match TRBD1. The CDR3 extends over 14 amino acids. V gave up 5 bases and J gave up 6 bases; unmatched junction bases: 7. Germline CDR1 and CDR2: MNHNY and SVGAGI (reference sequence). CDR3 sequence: CASSLLGDRDGYTF. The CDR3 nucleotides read TGTGCCAGCAGTCTCCTAGGGGACAGGGATGGCTACACCTTC.

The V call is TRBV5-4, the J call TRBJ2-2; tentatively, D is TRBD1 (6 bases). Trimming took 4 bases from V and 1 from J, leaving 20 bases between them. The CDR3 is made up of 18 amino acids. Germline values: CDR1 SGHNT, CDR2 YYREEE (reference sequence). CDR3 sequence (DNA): TGTGCCAGCAGCGGTCCCAGGGGATCTAAGGGGAACACCGGGGAGCTGTTTTTT. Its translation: CASSGPRGSKGNTGELFF.

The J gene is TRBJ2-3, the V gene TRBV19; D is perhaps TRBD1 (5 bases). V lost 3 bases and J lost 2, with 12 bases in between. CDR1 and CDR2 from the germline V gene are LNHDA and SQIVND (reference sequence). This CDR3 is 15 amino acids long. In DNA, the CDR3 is TGTGCCAGTAGTATGGTCGACAGATACACAGATACGCAGTATTTT. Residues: CASSMVDRYTDTQYF. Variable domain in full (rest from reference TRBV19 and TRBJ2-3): DGGITQSPKYLFRKEGQNVTLSCEQNLNHDAMYWYRQDPGQGLRLIYYSQIVNDFQKGDIAEGYSVSREKKESFPLTVTSAQKNPTAFYLCASSMVDRYTDTQYFGPGTRLTVL.

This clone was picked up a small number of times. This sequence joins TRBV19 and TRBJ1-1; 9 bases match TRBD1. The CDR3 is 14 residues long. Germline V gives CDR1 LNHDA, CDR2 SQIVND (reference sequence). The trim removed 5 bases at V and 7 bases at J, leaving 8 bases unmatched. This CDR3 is CASSPWTGADEAFF. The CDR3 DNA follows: TGTGCCAGTAGTCCCTGGACAGGGGCGGATGAAGCTTTCTTT.

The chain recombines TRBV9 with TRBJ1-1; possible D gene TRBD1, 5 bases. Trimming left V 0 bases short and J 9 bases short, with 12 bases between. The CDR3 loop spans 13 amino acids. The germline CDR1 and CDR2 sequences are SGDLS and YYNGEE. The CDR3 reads CASSVGKGAQAFF. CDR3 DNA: TGTGCCAGCAGCGTAGGTAAAGGGGCCCAAGCTTTCTTT.

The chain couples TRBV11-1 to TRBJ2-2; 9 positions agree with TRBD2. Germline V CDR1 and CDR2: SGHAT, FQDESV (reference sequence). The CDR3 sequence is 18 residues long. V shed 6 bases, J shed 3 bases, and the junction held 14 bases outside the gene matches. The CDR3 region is CASSIGLAFVSDTGELFF. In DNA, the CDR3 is TGTGCCAGCAGTATTGGACTAGCGTTTGTTTCGGACACCGGGGAGCTGTTTTTT. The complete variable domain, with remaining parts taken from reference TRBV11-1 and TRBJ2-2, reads EAEVAQSPRYKITEKSQAVAFWCDPISGHATLYWYRQILGQGPELLVQFQDESVVDDSQLPKDRFSAERLKGVDSTLKIQPAELGDSAMYLCASSIGLAFVSDTGELFFGEGSRLTVL.

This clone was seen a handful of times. The CDR3 here is CASRSNRGSDHTEAFF. In DNA, the CDR3 is TGTGCCAGCAGGTCAAACAGGGGTTCAGATCACACTGAAGCTTTCTTT. V usage is TRBV27 and J usage is TRBJ1-1; 7 bases are a match to TRBD1. J gave up 3 bases and V 6 bases, and 13 bases lay outside the gene matches. This CDR3 has 16 amino acids. Germline CDR1 and CDR2: MNHEY and SMNVEV (reference sequence).

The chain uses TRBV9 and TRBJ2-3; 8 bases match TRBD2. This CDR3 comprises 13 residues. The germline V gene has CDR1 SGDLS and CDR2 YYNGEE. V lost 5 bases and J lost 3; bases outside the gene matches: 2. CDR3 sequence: CASRASGTDTQYF. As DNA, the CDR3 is TGTGCCAGCAGGGCTAGCGGGACAGATACGCAGTATTTT.

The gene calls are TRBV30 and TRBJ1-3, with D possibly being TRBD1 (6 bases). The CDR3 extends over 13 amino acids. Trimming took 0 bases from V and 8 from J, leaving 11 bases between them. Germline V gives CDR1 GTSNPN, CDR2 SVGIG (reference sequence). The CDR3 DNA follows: TGTGCCTGGAGTGTCTCCAGGGGACACACCATATATTTT. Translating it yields CAWSVSRGHTIYF.

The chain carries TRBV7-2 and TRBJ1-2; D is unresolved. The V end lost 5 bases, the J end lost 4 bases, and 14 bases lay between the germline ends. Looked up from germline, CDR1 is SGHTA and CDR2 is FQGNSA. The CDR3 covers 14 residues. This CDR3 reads CASSPPSRSYGYTF. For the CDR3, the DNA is TGTGCCAGCAGCCCCCCGAGCAGGTCCTATGGCTACACCTTC.

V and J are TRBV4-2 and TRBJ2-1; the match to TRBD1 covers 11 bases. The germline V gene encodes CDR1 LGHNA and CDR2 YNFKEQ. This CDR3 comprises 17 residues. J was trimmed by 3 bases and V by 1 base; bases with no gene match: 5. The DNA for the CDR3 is TGTGCCAGCAGCCAAGGGTCCGGGACAGGGGGCTACAATGAGCAGTTCTTC. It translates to CASSQGSGTGGYNEQFF.

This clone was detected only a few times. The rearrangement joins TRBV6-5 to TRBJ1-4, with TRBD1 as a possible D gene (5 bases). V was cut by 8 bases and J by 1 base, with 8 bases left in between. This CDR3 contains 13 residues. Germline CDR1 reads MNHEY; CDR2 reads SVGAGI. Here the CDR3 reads CASSTGTNEKLFF. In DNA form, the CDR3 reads TGTGCCAGCTCCACAGGAACTAATGAAAAACTGTTTTTT.

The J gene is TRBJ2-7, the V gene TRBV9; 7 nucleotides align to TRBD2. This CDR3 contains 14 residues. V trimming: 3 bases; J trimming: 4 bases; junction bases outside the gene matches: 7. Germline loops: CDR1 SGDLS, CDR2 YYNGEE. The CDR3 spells CASSASSGAYEQYF. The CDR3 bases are TGTGCCAGCAGCGCATCAAGCGGGGCTTACGAGCAGTACTTC.

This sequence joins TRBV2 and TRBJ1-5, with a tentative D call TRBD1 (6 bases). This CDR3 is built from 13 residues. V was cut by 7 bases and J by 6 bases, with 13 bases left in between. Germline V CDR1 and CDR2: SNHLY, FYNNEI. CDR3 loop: CASKAGVIQPQHF. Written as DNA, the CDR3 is TGTGCCAGCAAGGCAGGGGTTATTCAGCCCCAGCATTTT.